Listed below are T cell receptor beta chains from one sample, sequenced in a study of shared clonotypes between healthy human individuals. Here immunoSEQ multiplex PCR was the method, and the copy in TCRdb shows in-frame clones only, minus some. The sample lists roughly 890,000 clones, over 90% seen once, with under 30% in the top ten. The specimen was naive CD8+ T cells sorted from blood. These receptor sequences come from a man under 40 in good health. Both conserved end residues are part of each CDR3. D genes are given only for firm matches. The size of a clone is reported for some rows only, either as once, few or many, or as a class for expanded clones.

J,V,length,D,size,DNA,CDR3
TRBJ2-5,TRBV7-6,17,TRBD1,.,TGTGCCAGCAGCTTAGCTTGGGGGGACAGGGGATACGAGACCCAGTACTTC,CASSLAWGDRGYETQYF
TRBJ2-2,TRBV6-5,13,.,.,TGTGCCAGCAGCCAAATGGGAACCGGGGAGCTGTTTTTT,CASSQMGTGELFF
TRBJ2-1,TRBV2,14,TRBD2,.,TGTGCCAGCAGGGGACTAGCGGGGGACAATGAGCAGTTCTTC,CASRGLAGDNEQFF
TRBJ1-4,TRBV18,17,.,.,TGTGCCAGCTCACCCGGGGGGTTAGGAGCAACTAATGAAAAACTGTTTTTT,CASSPGGLGATNEKLFF
TRBJ1-5,TRBV16,16,.,.,TGTGCCAGCAGCCAATGGGGGCAGGGAAGCAATCAGCCCCAGCATTTT,CASSQWGQGSNQPQHF
TRBJ1-3,TRBV28,14,.,once,TGTGCCAGCAGAACCAGGGACTCTGGAAACACCATATATTTT,CASRTRDSGNTIYF
TRBJ2-5,TRBV27,15,TRBD1,.,TGTGCCAGCAGTTTTGGGGGACAGTTCCAAGAGACCCAGTACTTC,CASSFGGQFQETQYF
TRBJ2-2,TRBV6-1,15,.,.,TGTGCCAACCCTCATAAACGACGAGACACCGGGGAGCTGTTTTTT,CANPHKRRDTGELFF
TRBJ2-2,TRBV27,15,.,.,TGTGCCAGCAGTCCCGGTCCGGCCTACGGCGGGGAGCTGTTTTTT,CASSPGPAYGGELFF
TRBJ2-7,TRBV7-9,15,TRBD1,once,TGTGCCAGCAGCCACCCCGGGACAGGGACCTACGAGCAGTACTTC,CASSHPGTGTYEQYF
TRBJ2-1,TRBV10-2,13,.,.,TGCGCCAGCTCAGGTGCCTCCTACAATGAGCAGTTCTTC,CASSGASYNEQFF
TRBJ2-7,TRBV6-5,12,.,.,TGTGCCAGCAGTAGAGGAATCTACGAGCAGTACTTC,CASSRGIYEQYF
TRBJ2-3,TRBV9,14,.,.,TGTGCCAGCAGCGTAGGCGGCAGCACAGATACGCAGTATTTT,CASSVGGSTDTQYF
TRBJ1-2,TRBV5-4,15,.,.,TGTGCCAGCAGCTTGGACCAAGGGTTTATGTGGGGCTACACCTTC,CASSLDQGFMWGYTF
TRBJ2-6,TRBV19,18,TRBD2,.,TGTGCCAGTAGCGCAACTAGCGGGGTAGATTCTGGGGCCAACGTCCTGACTTTC,CASSATSGVDSGANVLTF
TRBJ2-1,TRBV7-3,16,TRBD1,.,TGTGCCAGCAGCTCCCGACAGGGGGCCTCCTACAATGAGCAGTTCTTC,CASSSRQGASYNEQFF